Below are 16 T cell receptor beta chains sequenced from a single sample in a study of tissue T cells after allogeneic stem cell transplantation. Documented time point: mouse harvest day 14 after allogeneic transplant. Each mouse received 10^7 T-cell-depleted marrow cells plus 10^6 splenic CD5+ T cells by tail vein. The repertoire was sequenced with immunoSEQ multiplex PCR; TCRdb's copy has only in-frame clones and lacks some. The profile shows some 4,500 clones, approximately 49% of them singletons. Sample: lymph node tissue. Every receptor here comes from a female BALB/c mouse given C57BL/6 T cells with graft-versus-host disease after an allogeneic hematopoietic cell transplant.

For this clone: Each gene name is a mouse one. The CDR3 bases that were read are TGTGCAAGCAGCCTGACTGGGGGGCGCCGGACCTATGAACAGTAC. This sequence encodes CASSLTGGRRTYEQY. The CDR3, in full, reads CASSLTGGRRTYEQYF. The V and J genes are TRBV16 and TRBJ2-7; 10 nucleotides match TRBD2. The CDR3 end is not reached by the read, which stops 1 residue before it; the germline J gene fills it in. With V trimmed by 5 bases and J by 2 bases, 9 bases remained unmatched. This CDR3 spans 16 amino acids. CDR1 and CDR2 (germline): SGHSA, FRNQAP.

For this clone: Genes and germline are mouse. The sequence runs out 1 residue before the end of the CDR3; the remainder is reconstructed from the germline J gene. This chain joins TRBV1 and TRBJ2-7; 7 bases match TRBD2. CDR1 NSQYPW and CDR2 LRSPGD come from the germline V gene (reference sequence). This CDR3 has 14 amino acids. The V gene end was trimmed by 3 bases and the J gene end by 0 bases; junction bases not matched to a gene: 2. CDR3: CTCSAGLSSYEQYF. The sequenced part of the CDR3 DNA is TGCACCTGCAGTGCGGGACTGAGCTCCTATGAACAGTAC.

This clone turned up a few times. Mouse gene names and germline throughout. The CDR3 loop is CASSLDSWGADTQYF. Incomplete CDR3 DNA: TGTGCAAGCAGCTTAGACTCCTGGGGGGCAGACACCCAGTAC. V usage is TRBV16 and J usage is TRBJ2-5; 8 positions agree with TRBD2. The read ends 1 residue early relative to the CDR3; the germline J gene fills the gap. V lost 0 bases to trimming and J lost 5 bases; unmatched junction nucleotides: 4. CDR3 size: 15 residues. In germline, CDR1 is SGHSA, CDR2 FRNQAP. Full variable domain (rest looked up from reference TRBV16 and TRBJ2-5): NAGVIQTPRHKVTGKGQEATLWCEPISGHSAVFWYRQTIVQGLEFLTYFRNQAPIDDSGMPKERFSAQMPNQSHSTLKIQSTQPQDSAVYLCASSLDSWGADTQYFGPGTRLLVL.

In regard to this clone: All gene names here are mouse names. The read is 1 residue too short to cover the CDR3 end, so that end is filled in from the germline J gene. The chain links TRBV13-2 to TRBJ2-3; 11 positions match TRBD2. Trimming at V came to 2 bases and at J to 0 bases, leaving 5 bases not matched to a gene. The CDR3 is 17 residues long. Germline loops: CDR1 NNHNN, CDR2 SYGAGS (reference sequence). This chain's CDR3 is CASGEGLGGLSAETLYF. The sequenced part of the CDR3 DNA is TGTGCCAGCGGTGAAGGACTGGGGGGCCTTAGTGCAGAAACGCTGTAT.

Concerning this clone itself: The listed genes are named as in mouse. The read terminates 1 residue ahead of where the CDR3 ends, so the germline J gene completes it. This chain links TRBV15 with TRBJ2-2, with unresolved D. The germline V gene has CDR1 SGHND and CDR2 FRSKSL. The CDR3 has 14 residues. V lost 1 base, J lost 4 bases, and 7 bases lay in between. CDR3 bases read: TGTGCCAGCAGTTTAGTCGACGGCACCGGGCAGCTCTAC. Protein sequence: CASSLVDGTGQLY. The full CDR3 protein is CASSLVDGTGQLYF.

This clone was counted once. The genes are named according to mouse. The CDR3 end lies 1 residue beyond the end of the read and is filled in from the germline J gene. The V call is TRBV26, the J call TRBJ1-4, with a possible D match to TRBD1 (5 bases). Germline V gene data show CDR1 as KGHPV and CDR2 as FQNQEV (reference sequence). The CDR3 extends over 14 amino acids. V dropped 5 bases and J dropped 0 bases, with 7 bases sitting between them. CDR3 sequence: CASSDSISNERLFF. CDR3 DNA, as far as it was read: TGTGCCAGCAGTGACAGTATTTCCAACGAAAGATTATTT. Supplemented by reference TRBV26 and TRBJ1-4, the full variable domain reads NSKVIQTPRYLVKGQGQKAKMRCIPEKGHPVVFWYQQNKNNEFKFLINFQNQEVLQQIDMTEKRFSAECPSNSPCSLEIQSSEAGDSALYLCASSDSISNERLFFGHGTKLSVL.

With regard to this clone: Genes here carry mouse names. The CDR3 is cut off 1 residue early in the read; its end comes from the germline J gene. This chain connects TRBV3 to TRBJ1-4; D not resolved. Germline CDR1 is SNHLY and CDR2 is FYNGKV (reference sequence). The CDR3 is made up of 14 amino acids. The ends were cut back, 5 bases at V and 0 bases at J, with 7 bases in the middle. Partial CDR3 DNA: TGTGCCAGCAGCCAACATATTTCCAACGAAAGATTATTT. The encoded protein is CASSQHISNERLF. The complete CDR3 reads CASSQHISNERLFF. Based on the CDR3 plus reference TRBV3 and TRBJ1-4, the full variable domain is GPKVLQIPSHQIIDMGQMVTLNCDPVSNHLYFYWYKQILGQQMEFLVNFYNGKVMEKSKLFKDQFSVERPDGSYFTLKIQPTALEDSAVYFCASSQHISNERLFFGHGTKLSVL.

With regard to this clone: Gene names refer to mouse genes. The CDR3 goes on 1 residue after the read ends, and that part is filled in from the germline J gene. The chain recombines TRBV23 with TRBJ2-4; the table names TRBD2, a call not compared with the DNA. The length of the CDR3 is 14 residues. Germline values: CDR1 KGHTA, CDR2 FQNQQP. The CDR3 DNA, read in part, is TGCTCCAGCAGTCAGAGGGACTGGGGGAACACCTTGTAC. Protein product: CSSSQRDWGNTLY. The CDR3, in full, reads CSSSQRDWGNTLYF.

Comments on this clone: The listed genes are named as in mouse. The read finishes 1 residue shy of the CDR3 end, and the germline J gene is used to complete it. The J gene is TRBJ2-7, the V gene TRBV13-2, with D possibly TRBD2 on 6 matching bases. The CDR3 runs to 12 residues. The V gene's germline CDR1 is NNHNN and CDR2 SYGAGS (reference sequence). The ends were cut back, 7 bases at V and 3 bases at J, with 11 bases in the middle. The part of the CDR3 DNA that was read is TGTGCCAGCTCTCAACTGGGCTATGAACAGTAC. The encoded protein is CASSQLGYEQY. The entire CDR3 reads CASSQLGYEQYF.

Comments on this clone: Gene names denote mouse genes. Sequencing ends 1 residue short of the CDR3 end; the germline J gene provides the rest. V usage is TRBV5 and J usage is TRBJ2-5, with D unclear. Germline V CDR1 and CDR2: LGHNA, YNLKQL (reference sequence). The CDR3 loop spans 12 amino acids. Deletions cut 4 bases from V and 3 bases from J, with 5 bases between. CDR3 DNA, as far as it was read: TGTGCCAGCAGCCCGACACAAGACACCCAGTAC. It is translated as CASSPTQDTQY. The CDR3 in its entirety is CASSPTQDTQYF.

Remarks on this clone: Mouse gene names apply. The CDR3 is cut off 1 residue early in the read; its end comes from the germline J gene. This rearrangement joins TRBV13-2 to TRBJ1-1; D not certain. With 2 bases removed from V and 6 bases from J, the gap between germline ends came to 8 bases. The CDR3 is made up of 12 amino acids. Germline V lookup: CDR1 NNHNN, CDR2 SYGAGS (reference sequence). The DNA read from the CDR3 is TGTGCCAGCGGTGACGGGGTGGCAGAAGTCTTC. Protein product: CASGDGVAEVF. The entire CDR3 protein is CASGDGVAEVFF.

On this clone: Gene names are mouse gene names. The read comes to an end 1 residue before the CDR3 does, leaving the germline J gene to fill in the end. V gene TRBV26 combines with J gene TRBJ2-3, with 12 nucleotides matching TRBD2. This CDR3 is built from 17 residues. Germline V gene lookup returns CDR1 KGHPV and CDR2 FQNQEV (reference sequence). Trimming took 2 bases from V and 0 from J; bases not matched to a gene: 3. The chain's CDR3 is CASSLGLGGTSAETLYF. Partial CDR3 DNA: TGTGCCAGCAGTCTGGGACTGGGGGGGACTAGTGCAGAAACGCTGTAT.

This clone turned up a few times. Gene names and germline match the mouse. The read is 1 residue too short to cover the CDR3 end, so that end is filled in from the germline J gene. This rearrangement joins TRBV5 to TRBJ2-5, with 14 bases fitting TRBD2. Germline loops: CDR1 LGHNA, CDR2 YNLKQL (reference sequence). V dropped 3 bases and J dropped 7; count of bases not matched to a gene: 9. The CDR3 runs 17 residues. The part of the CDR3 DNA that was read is TGTGCCAGCAGCCATCCGGGACTGGGGGGGCGCAGAAACACCCAGTAC. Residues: CASSHPGLGGRRNTQY. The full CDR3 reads CASSHPGLGGRRNTQYF.

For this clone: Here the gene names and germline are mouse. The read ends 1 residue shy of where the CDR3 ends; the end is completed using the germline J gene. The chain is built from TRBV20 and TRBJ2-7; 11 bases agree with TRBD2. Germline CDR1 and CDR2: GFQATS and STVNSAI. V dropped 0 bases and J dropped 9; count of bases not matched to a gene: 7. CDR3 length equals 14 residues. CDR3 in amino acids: CGARDRDWGRGQYF. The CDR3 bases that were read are TGTGGTGCTAGGGACCGGGACTGGGGGAGGGGACAGTAC. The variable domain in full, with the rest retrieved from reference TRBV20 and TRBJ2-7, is GALVYQYPRRTICKSGTSMRMECQAVGFQATSVAWYRQSPQKTFELIALSTVNSAIKYEQNFTQEKFPISHPNLSFSSMTVLNAYLEDRGLYLCGARDRDWGRGQYFGPGTRLTVL.

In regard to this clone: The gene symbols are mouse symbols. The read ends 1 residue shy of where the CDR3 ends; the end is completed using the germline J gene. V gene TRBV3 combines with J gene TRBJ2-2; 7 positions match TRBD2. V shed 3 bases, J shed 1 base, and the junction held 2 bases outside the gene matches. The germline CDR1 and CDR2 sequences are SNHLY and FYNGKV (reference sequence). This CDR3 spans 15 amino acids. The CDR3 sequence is CASSLTGINTGQLYF. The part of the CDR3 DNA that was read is TGTGCCAGCAGCTTGACTGGGATAAACACCGGGCAGCTCTAC.

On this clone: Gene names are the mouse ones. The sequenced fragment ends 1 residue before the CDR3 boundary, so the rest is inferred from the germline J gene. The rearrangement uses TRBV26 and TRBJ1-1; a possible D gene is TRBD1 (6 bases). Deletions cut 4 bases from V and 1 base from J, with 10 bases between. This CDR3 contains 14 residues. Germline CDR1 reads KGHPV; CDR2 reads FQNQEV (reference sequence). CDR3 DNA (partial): TGTGCCAGCAGTCGGGGCAGGGGGAACACAGAAGTCTTC. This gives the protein CASSRGRGNTEVF. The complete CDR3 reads CASSRGRGNTEVFF.